This TCR beta chain was sequenced during a study of blood T cell repertoires in COVID-19. Study-wide context: In each case, the material was cDNA or gDNA derived from T cells, B-cell-depleted T cells, or PBMCs.

The V gene's germline CDR1 is SGHVS and CDR2 FQNEAQ. V lost 5 bases and J lost 4, with 9 bases in between. The CDR3 length is 14 residues. Original processing methods: Estimation of nucleated cell counts relied on the amplification of reference gene primers. Generated by immunoSEQ multiplex PCR, the TCRdb table keeps only in-frame clones and is missing some. The V and J calls and clone size are taken from that table; D and trimming were inferred from the DNA. The sample lists under 250,000 clones; about 86% were seen once. V is TRBV7-8 and J is TRBJ1-6; a weak D match, TRBD1 (6 bases). This sequence was found in a man in his forties or fifties with active or convalescent COVID-19. The specimen sequenced was peripheral blood. CDR3 bases: TGTGCCAGCAGCGGGGACACATATAATTCACCCCTCCACTTT. This encodes CASSGDTYNSPLHF.